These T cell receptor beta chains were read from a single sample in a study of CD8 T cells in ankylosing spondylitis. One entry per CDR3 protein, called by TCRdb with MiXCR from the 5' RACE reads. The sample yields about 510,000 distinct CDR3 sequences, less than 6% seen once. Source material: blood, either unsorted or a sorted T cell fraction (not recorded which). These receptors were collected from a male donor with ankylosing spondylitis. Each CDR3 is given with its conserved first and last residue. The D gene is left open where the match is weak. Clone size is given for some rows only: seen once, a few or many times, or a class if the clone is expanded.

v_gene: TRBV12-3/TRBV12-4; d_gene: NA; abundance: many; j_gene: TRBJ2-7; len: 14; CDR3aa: CASNWAGSSYEQYF; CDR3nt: TGTGCCAGCAATTGGGCGGGGAGTTCCTACGAGCAGTACTTC
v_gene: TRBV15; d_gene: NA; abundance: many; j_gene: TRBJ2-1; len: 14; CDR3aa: CATSRQVRVVEQFF; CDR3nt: TGTGCCACCAGCAGGCAGGTTAGGGTGGTGGAGCAGTTCTTC
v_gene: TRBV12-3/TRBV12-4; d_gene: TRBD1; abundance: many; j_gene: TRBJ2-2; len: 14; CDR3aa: CASSFGRGYGELFF; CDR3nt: TGTGCCAGCAGTTTTGGCAGGGGGTACGGGGAGCTGTTTTTT
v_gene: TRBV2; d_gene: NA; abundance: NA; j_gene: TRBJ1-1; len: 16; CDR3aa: CASSDYPRDANLQAFF; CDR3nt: TGTGCCAGCAGTGATTACCCACGTGACGCCAACCTTCAAGCTTTCTTT
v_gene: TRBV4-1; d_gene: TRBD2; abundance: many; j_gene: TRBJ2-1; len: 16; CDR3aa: CASSSLAGSSYNEQFF; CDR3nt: TGCGCCAGCAGCTCCTTAGCGGGAAGCTCCTACAATGAGCAGTTCTTC
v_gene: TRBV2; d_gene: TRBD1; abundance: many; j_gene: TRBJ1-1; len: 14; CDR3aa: CASTWDREDTEAFF; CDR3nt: TGTGCCAGCACTTGGGACAGGGAGGACACTGAAGCTTTCTTT
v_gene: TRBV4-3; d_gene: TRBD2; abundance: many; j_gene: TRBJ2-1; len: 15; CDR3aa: CASSHVREGGNEQFF; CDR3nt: TGCGCCAGCAGCCATGTGCGGGAGGGGGGCAATGAGCAGTTCTTC
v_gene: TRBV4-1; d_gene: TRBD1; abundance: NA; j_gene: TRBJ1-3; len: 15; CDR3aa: CASGPGTGPRNTIYF; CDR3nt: TGCGCCAGCGGTCCCGGGACAGGGCCCAGAAACACCATATATTTT
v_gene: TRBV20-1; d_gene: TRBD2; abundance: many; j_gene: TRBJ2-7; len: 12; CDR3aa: CSASRGDGEQYF; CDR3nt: TGCAGTGCCTCCCGGGGGGACGGCGAGCAGTACTTC
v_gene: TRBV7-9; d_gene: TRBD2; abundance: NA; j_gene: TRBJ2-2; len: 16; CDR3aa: CASSTSGGFNTGELFF; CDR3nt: TGTGCCAGCAGCACTAGCGGGGGGTTCAACACCGGGGAGCTGTTTTTT
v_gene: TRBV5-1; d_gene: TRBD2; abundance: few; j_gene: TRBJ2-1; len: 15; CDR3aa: CASSSRAGGPGEQFF; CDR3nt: TGCGCCAGCAGCTCACGGGCGGGGGGGCCTGGTGAGCAGTTCTTC
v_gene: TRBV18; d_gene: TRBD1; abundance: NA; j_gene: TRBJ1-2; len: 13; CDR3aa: CASSPRQGEGYTF; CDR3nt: TGTGCCAGCTCACCACGCCAGGGGGAGGGCTACACCTTC
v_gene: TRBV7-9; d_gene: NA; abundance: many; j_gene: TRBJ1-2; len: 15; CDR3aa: CASSLRTADHYGYTF; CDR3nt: TGTGCCAGCAGCTTACGAACGGCCGATCACTATGGCTACACCTTC
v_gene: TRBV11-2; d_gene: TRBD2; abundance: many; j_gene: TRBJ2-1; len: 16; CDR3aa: CASSPTSGRVRSEQFF; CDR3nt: TGTGCCAGCAGCCCGACTAGCGGGAGGGTTCGATCCGAGCAGTTCTTC
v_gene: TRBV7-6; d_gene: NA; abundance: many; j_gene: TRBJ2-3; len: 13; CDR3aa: CASSLGPGDTQYF; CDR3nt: TGTGCCAGCAGCTTAGGACCAGGCGATACGCAGTATTTT
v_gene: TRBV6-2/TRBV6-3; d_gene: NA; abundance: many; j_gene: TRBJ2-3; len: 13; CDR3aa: CASSFRGLYTQYF; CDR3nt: TGTGCCAGCAGTTTCCGGGGACTCTATACGCAGTATTTT
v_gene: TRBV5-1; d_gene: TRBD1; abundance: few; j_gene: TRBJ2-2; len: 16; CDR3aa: CASSSGQGAYTGELFF; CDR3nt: TGCGCCAGCAGCTCGGGACAGGGGGCCTACACCGGGGAGCTGTTTTTT